This T cell receptor beta chain was profiled in a study of blood T cells in healthy people across ages. Primers used in a second PCR of about 6 to 12 cycles were a sample-barcoded 5' primer and a J-beta primer mix. MiXCR, applied by TCRdb to the 5' RACE reads, yields one record per CDR3 protein. Altogether 780,000 or so distinct CDR3 sequences are present, 25% being singletons, with the ten largest covering roughly 3.5%. Germline CDR1 SEHNR, CDR2 FQNEAQ (reference sequence). The trim removed 5 bases at V and 7 bases at J, leaving 12 bases unmatched. The CDR3 loop spans 16 amino acids. In addition, the sample was reused for a study of T cells of mothers and their children.

This sequence was found in a boy younger than 18 in good health. The chain recombines TRBV7-9 with TRBJ2-1, with 9 bases fitting TRBD1. Sequencing was carried out using blood. In nucleotides, the CDR3 is TGTGCCAGCAGCCAGTCCGGGACAGGGTTATGGAATGAGCAGTTCTTC. It translates to CASSQSGTGLWNEQFF.